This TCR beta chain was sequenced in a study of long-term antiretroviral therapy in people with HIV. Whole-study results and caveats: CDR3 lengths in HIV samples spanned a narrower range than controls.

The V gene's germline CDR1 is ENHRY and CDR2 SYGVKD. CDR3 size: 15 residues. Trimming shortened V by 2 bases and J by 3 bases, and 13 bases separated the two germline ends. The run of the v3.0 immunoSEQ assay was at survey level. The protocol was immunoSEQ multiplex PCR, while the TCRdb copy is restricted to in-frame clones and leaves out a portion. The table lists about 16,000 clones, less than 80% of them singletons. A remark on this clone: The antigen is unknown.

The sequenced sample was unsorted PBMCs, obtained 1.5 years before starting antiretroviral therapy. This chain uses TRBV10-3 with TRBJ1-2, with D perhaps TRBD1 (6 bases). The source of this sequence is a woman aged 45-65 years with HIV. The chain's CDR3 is CAISEGPQGYYGYTF. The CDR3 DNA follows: TGTGCCATCAGTGAGGGTCCACAGGGTTACTATGGCTACACCTTC.